These 13 T cell receptor beta chains were sequenced from one sample in a study of blood T cell repertoires in COVID-19. TCRdb's copy holds only in-frame clones and misses some; the assay was immunoSEQ multiplex PCR. The sample records 300,000 to 400,000 clones, roughly 84% being singletons. Sequenced sample: peripheral blood. All receptors come from a man aged 50 to 60 with active or convalescent COVID-19.

The V and J genes are TRBV11-2 and TRBJ2-4, with 9 bases that match TRBD2. The CDR3 runs 18 residues. The J segment lost 0 bases and the V segment lost 4 bases, leaving 10 bases of the junction unmatched. Germline CDR1 reads SGHAT; CDR2 reads FQNNGV. CDR3 DNA: TGTGCCAGCAGCTCCCTAGCGGGAATTCCCCTAGCCAAAAACATTCAGTACTTC. Translated: CASSSLAGIPLAKNIQYF.

The chain carries TRBV19 and TRBJ1-1, with D maybe TRBD1 (5 bases). Germline loops: CDR1 LNHDA, CDR2 SQIVND (reference sequence). The CDR3 totals 14 residues. V was pared by 4 bases and J by 11 bases, with 20 bases between. The CDR3 spells CASSTGEGLKGAFF. The CDR3 DNA reads TGTGCCAGTAGTACCGGAGAGGGACTTAAGGGGGCTTTCTTT.

The chain is built from TRBV4-1 and TRBJ1-3; D unclear. This CDR3 is built from 15 residues. The V end lost 1 base, the J end lost 1 base, and 8 bases lay between the germline ends. Germline V gene data show CDR1 as MGHRA and CDR2 as YSYEKL. CDR3 bases: TGCGCCAGCAGCCAAGGATCAGGATCTGGAAACACCATATATTTT. This gives the protein CASSQGSGSGNTIYF.

Here the CDR3 DNA reads TGTGCCAGTAGTGCCCTAGCGGGTCGTGGGGACGAGCAGTACTTC. Amino acid sequence: CASSALAGRGDEQYF. The chain employs TRBV19 and TRBJ2-7, with TRBD2 matching 8 bases. This CDR3 region has 15 residues. V dropped 5 bases and J dropped 5; count of bases not matched to a gene: 11. CDR1 and CDR2 from the germline V gene are LNHDA and SQIVND (reference sequence).

The chain combines TRBV7-4 with TRBJ2-7, with no clear D. CDR1 and CDR2 from the germline V gene are SGHVT and SQSDAQ. Trimming took 1 base from V and 0 from J, leaving 13 bases between them. The CDR3 length is 16 residues. DNA for the CDR3: TGTGCCAGCAGCTTAGAAAAGTCCCAGGCCTCCTACGAGCAGTACTTC. This encodes CASSLEKSQASYEQYF.

The V call is TRBV2, the J call TRBJ2-2; D ambiguous. Germline lookup yields CDR1 SNHLY and CDR2 FYNNEI. The CDR3 covers 13 residues. V was cut by 1 base and J by 6 bases, with 6 bases left in between. The CDR3 protein is CASSEGRPGELFF. CDR3 coding DNA: TGTGCCAGCAGTGAAGGTCGTCCCGGGGAGCTGTTTTTT.

The chain is built from TRBV19 and TRBJ2-1, with 7 bases lining up with TRBD2. This CDR3 has 15 amino acids. CDR1 LNHDA and CDR2 SQIVND come from the germline V gene (reference sequence). Germline trimming cut 10 bases from V and 0 bases from J; bases unmatched to any gene: 9. The CDR3 sequence: CATDHRGSSYNEQFF. CDR3 nucleotides: TGTGCCACTGACCATCGCGGGAGCTCCTACAATGAGCAGTTCTTC.

This chain joins TRBV18 and TRBJ1-4; the D is unclear. The CDR3 totals 16 residues. Trimming stripped 2 bases from V and 7 bases from J, with 17 bases between. Per the germline V gene, CDR1 is KGHSH and CDR2 is LQKENI. CDR3 in amino acids: CASSPNYGSAGEKLFF. The CDR3 nucleotides are TGTGCCAGCTCACCAAACTACGGTTCAGCCGGTGAAAAACTGTTTTTT.

On this clone: A read error may be the cause here, since a much bigger clone is one base away. In DNA form, the CDR3 reads TGTGCCAGCAGCCCACAGGGGAACACTGAAGCTTTCTTT. Translated, it gives CASSPQGNTEAFF. This rearrangement joins TRBV4-2 to TRBJ1-1; tentative D call: TRBD1 (6 bases). The germline V gene encodes CDR1 LGHNA and CDR2 YNFKEQ. The V end lost 4 bases, the J end lost 1 base, and 7 bases lay between the germline ends. The CDR3 runs 13 residues.

This chain connects TRBV9 to TRBJ2-5; the D is unclear. The CDR3 length is 14 residues. V lost 4 bases to trimming and J lost 3 bases, with 13 bases between them. The germline CDR1 and CDR2 sequences are SGDLS and YYNGEE. The CDR3 spells CASSSRGIEETQYF. CDR3 DNA sequence: TGTGCCAGCAGCTCGCGCGGCATTGAAGAGACCCAGTACTTC.

J is TRBJ1-1 and V is TRBV5-1; the match to TRBD1 covers 7 bases. This CDR3 comprises 14 residues. The J segment lost 0 bases and the V segment lost 4 bases, leaving 3 bases of the junction unmatched. CDR1 is SGHRS, CDR2 YFSETQ, per germline. CDR3 DNA sequence: TGCGCCAGCAGCACGGGACAGATGAACACTGAAGCTTTCTTT. Protein: CASSTGQMNTEAFF.

V gene TRBV6-1 combines with J gene TRBJ1-3; the D gene is possibly TRBD1 (6 bases). This CDR3 comprises 14 residues. V lost 6 bases, J lost 3 bases, and 12 bases lay in between. Germline lookup yields CDR1 MNHNS and CDR2 SASEGT. The CDR3 is CASRPQGFGNTIYF. As DNA, the CDR3 is TGTGCCAGCAGACCACAGGGTTTTGGAAACACCATATATTTT.

This sequence joins TRBV4-3 and TRBJ1-1, with TRBD1 matching 8 bases. Germline V gene lookup returns CDR1 LGHNA and CDR2 YSLEER. The length of the CDR3 is 14 residues. J was trimmed by 3 bases and V by 6 bases; bases with no gene match: 6. Here the CDR3 reads CASRRTGWDTEAFF. The CDR3 DNA reads as TGCGCCAGCAGGCGGACAGGGTGGGACACTGAAGCTTTCTTT.